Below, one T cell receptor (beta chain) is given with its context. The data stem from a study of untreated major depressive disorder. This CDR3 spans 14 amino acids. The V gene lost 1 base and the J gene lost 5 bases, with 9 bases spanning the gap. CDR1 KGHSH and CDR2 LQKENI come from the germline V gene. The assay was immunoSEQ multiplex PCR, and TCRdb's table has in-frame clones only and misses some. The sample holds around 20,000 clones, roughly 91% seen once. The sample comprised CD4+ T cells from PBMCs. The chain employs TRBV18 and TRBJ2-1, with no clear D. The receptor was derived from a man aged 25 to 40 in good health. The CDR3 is CASSPRRSDNEQFF. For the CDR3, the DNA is TGTGCCAGCTCACCACGAAGGTCGGACAATGAGCAGTTCTTC.